The 24 T cell receptor beta chains presented below share a single source sample, sequenced in a study of PD-L1 blockade in urothelial cancer. Time point given: pretreatment peripheral blood. This table comes from immunoSEQ multiplex PCR, and its TCRdb copy is limited to in-frame clones, with some not included. The table has under 55,000 clones, more than 70% seen once. The source material was PBMCs, sampled around atezolizumab (anti-PD-L1) treatment. The receptor set was obtained from a donor at least 40 years old with urothelial cancer.

The chain combines TRBV2 with TRBJ2-1, with 9 bases identical to TRBD2. The V gene end was trimmed by 6 bases and the J gene end by 3 bases; junction bases not matched to a gene: 9. Germline lookup yields CDR1 SNHLY and CDR2 FYNNEI. CDR3 length: 16 residues. The CDR3 DNA reads as TGTGCCAGCAGCGTTCGACTAGCGGCCTACTACAATGAGCAGTTCTTC. Protein sequence: CASSVRLAAYYNEQFF.

This clone showed up just a few times. The chain has TRBV28 and TRBJ1-2; tentative D call: TRBD1 (5 bases). Trimming took 7 bases from V and 7 from J, leaving 16 bases between them. Per germline, CDR1 MDHEN and CDR2 SYDVKM. This CDR3 is 13 amino acids long. CDR3 region: CASIRQGVRGYTF. In nucleotides, the CDR3 is TGTGCCAGCATCCGGCAGGGTGTACGTGGCTACACCTTC.

This rearrangement joins TRBV5-1 to TRBJ2-7; perhaps TRBD2 as D (6 bases). Trimming took off 0 bases at V and 0 bases at J, with 13 bases between the two ends. This CDR3 region has 16 residues. Germline V gene sequence: CDR1 SGHRS, CDR2 YFSETQ. CDR3 DNA: TGCGCCAGCAGCTTGGGGGCGGGGCCCAGCTCCTACGAGCAGTACTTC. This translates into CASSLGAGPSSYEQYF.

The CDR3 sequence is CASRLTGWASGSNEQFF. The CDR3 coding sequence is TGTGCCAGCAGGCTAACAGGGTGGGCTAGCGGGAGCAATGAGCAGTTCTTC. The rearrangement links TRBV27 to TRBJ2-1; TRBD2 agrees at 10 bases. The CDR3 has 17 residues. Per germline, CDR1 MNHEY and CDR2 SMNVEV (reference sequence). J gave up 6 bases and V 6 bases, and 14 bases lay outside the gene matches.

The chain joins TRBV6-1 to TRBJ1-1, with D possibly matching TRBD1 (6 bases). The germline CDR1 and CDR2 sequences are MNHNS and SASEGT. The CDR3 contains 13 residues. The germline V and J ends were trimmed by 8 bases and 6 bases, with 16 bases remaining between them. This CDR3 is CASSRGGASEAFF. CDR3 DNA sequence: TGTGCCAGCTCCAGGGGCGGCGCGTCTGAAGCTTTCTTT.

This clone came up once. The chain has TRBV30 and TRBJ2-3; the match to TRBD2 covers 8 bases. Trimming at V came to 3 bases and at J to 4 bases, leaving 9 bases not matched to a gene. The length of the CDR3 is 15 residues. Germline CDR1 reads GTSNPN; CDR2 reads SVGIG (reference sequence). CDR3 sequence reads: CAWSAPGGSADTQYF. Written as DNA, the CDR3 is TGTGCCTGGAGCGCCCCGGGGGGGAGCGCAGATACGCAGTATTTT.

V and J are TRBV2 and TRBJ1-2; no reliable D call. The CDR3 length is 14 residues. Germline V gene lookup returns CDR1 SNHLY and CDR2 FYNNEI. Trimming pared 7 bases from V and 3 bases from J, leaving 15 bases between. The CDR3, as DNA: TGTGCCAGCATGCGGAACCCAAAGGACTATGGCTACACCTTC. This encodes CASMRNPKDYGYTF.

The chain uses TRBV27 and TRBJ1-5; 7 bases map to TRBD1. The CDR3 runs 13 residues. V lost 7 bases, J lost 8 bases, and 8 bases stayed unmatched. CDR1 and CDR2 from the germline V gene are MNHEY and SMNVEV (reference sequence). The CDR3 region has the DNA TGTGCCAGCACCCCTACAGGGGTCGAGCCCCAGCATTTT. Protein product: CASTPTGVEPQHF.

The chain has TRBV6-5 and TRBJ2-2; the D is unclear. The CDR3 is 12 residues long. CDR1 is MNHEY and CDR2 is SVGAGI in the germline V gene. The V and J ends lost 6 bases and 5 bases respectively, with 7 bases between them. CDR3 nucleotides: TGTGCCAGCAGCCCCCGGACCGGGGAGCTGTTTTTT. This sequence encodes CASSPRTGELFF.

Note on this clone: At one end, the junction sequence differs from germline, possibly due to a read error. The rearrangement joins TRBV7-7 to TRBJ2-3; 10 nucleotides line up with TRBD2. Per germline, CDR1 SSHAT and CDR2 FNYEAQ (reference sequence). The CDR3 consists of 17 residues. The CDR3 protein is CASSLGGSGRGTDTQYF. The CDR3 bases are TGTGCTAGCAGCTTAGGAGGCAGCGGGAGGGGAACAGATACGCAGTATTTT. Full variable domain (missing parts from reference TRBV7-7 and TRBJ2-3): GAGVSQSPRYKVTKRGQDVTLRCDPISSHATLYWYQQALGQGPEFLTYFNYEAQPDKSGLPSDRFSAERPEGSISTLTIQRTEQRDSAMYRCASSLGGSGRGTDTQYFGPGTRLTVL.

The chain uses TRBV21-1 and TRBJ2-7; the table's D gene call, TRBD2, was not cross checked with the DNA. TRBV21-1 corresponds to a pseudogene. CDR3 size: 14 residues. The CDR3 spells CASPPLRGTYEQYF. The DNA of the CDR3 is TGTGCCAGCCCGCCCCTGCGGGGAACCTACGAGCAGTACTTC.

This clone has only a few counts. This chain uses TRBV19 with TRBJ2-2, with 13 bases aligning to TRBD2. CDR3 length equals 17 residues. Germline CDR1 reads LNHDA; CDR2 reads SQIVND (reference sequence). V lost 7 bases, J lost 5 bases, and 10 bases stayed unmatched. The DNA for the CDR3 is TGTGCCAGTACCCCACTAGCGGGAGGGCCTTGGACCGGGGAGCTGTTTTTT. Translating gives CASTPLAGGPWTGELFF. Drawing the rest from reference TRBV19 and TRBJ2-2, the complete variable domain is DGGITQSPKYLFRKEGQNVTLSCEQNLNHDAMYWYRQDPGQGLRLIYYSQIVNDFQKGDIAEGYSVSREKKESFPLTVTSAQKNPTAFYLCASTPLAGGPWTGELFFGEGSRLTVL.

This chain links TRBV11-2 with TRBJ2-3, with TRBD2 as a possible D gene (6 bases). In germline, CDR1 is SGHAT, CDR2 FQNNGV. The CDR3 is 18 amino acids. Trimming removed 1 base from V and 1 base from J, with 18 bases in between. The CDR3 region has the DNA TGTGCCAGCAGCTTAGGGGAGGCTCCGACCGGGGGCACAGATACGCAGTATTTT. Its protein product is CASSLGEAPTGGTDTQYF.

The V gene is TRBV11-2, the J gene TRBJ1-2; a weak D match, TRBD1 (5 bases). This CDR3 region has 14 residues. Trimming pared 1 base from V and 5 bases from J, leaving 11 bases between. CDR1 is SGHAT and CDR2 is FQNNGV in the germline V gene. The chain's CDR3 is CASSLAQGGYGYTF. CDR3 DNA sequence: TGTGCCAGCAGCTTAGCGCAGGGAGGGTATGGCTACACCTTC.

V and J are TRBV5-4 and TRBJ2-7; possible D gene TRBD2, 6 bases. V lost 0 bases and J lost 7, with 11 bases in between. Per germline, CDR1 SGHNT and CDR2 YYREEE (reference sequence). This CDR3 contains 13 residues. The DNA for the CDR3 is TGTGCCAGCAGCTTGGCCGGGACTCCAGAGCAGTACTTC. Amino acid sequence: CASSLAGTPEQYF.

This clone was counted once. The chain uses TRBV28 and TRBJ2-7, with 8 bases fitting TRBD2. The CDR3 is 15 residues long. With 3 bases clipped from V and 2 bases from J, the junction kept 6 bases outside the gene matches. CDR1 MDHEN and CDR2 SYDVKM come from the germline V gene. The CDR3 is CASSLAGGTTYEQYF. The DNA for the CDR3 is TGTGCCAGCAGTTTGGCGGGAGGAACTACCTACGAGCAGTACTTC. The whole variable domain, filled in from reference TRBV28 and TRBJ2-7, reads DVKVTQSSRYLVKRTGEKVFLECVQDMDHENMFWYRQDPGLGLRLIYFSYDVKMKEKGDIPEGYSVSREKKERFSLILESASTNQTSMYLCASSLAGGTTYEQYFGPGTRLTVT.

V and J are TRBV29-1 and TRBJ2-6, with a tentative D call TRBD1 (5 bases). Germline V gene sequence: CDR1 SQVTM, CDR2 ANQGSEA. The CDR3 runs to 15 residues. V lost 1 base to trimming and J lost 4 bases, with 11 bases between them. As DNA, the CDR3 is TGCAGCGTTGAAGTCAGGGCACCGGGGGCCAACGTCCTGACTTTC. Amino acid sequence: CSVEVRAPGANVLTF.

The chain has TRBV15 and TRBJ2-7; TRBD2 is a possible D gene (5 bases). The CDR3 runs to 12 residues. The V and J ends lost 0 bases and 9 bases respectively, with 9 bases between them. The germline CDR1 and CDR2 sequences are LNHNV and YYDKDF (reference sequence). The CDR3 DNA reads as TGTGCCACCAGCAGAGACTCGGGGTGGCAGTACTTC. Translation: CATSRDSGWQYF.

The V gene is TRBV27, the J gene TRBJ2-4, with TRBD1 as a possible D gene (6 bases). The CDR3 has 13 amino acids. Between the trimmed V and J ends, which lost 4 bases and 8 bases, there was a span of 12 bases. Germline V gene lookup returns CDR1 MNHEY and CDR2 SMNVEV (reference sequence). The CDR3 DNA sequence: TGTGCCAGCAGTTGGGGCAGGGGTGACATTCAGTACTTC. This gives the protein CASSWGRGDIQYF.

The V call is TRBV5-1, the J call TRBJ1-4; 7 bases are a match to TRBD1. The CDR3 extends over 16 amino acids. Trimming took 4 bases from V and 5 from J; bases not matched to a gene: 11. In germline, CDR1 is SGHRS, CDR2 YFSETQ. The CDR3 loop reads CASSPRGGQRNEKLFF. DNA of the CDR3: TGCGCCAGCAGCCCACGGGGGGGACAGAGGAATGAAAAACTGTTTTTT. Supplemented by reference TRBV5-1 and TRBJ1-4, the full variable domain reads KAGVTQTPRYLIKTRGQQVTLSCSPISGHRSVSWYQQTPGQGLQFLFEYFSETQRNKGNFPGRFSGRQFSNSRSEMNVSTLELGDSALYLCASSPRGGQRNEKLFFGSGTQLSVL.

The V and J genes are TRBV4-1 and TRBJ2-1, with 9 bases aligning to TRBD2. The CDR3 has 20 amino acids. From germline, CDR1 is MGHRA and CDR2 YSYEKL. The ends lost 1 base at V and 0 bases at J; junction bases unmatched: 13. Here the CDR3 DNA reads TGCGCCAGCAGCCAAGCGGGGGGGCGGGAGGGACGCCGCTCCTACAATGAGCAGTTCTTC. This gives the protein CASSQAGGREGRRSYNEQFF.

The CDR3 here is CASSLYSGEAFF. The CDR3 coding sequence is TGCGCCAGCAGCTTGTACAGCGGTGAAGCTTTCTTT. This chain links TRBV5-1 with TRBJ1-1; the D is unclear. The V gene lost 1 base and the J gene lost 7 bases, with 8 bases spanning the gap. The CDR3 sequence is 12 residues long. CDR1 SGHRS and CDR2 YFSETQ come from the germline V gene.

The chain has TRBV7-2 and TRBJ2-1, with 11 bases fitting TRBD2. There are 16 residues in the CDR3. Germline V gene data show CDR1 as SGHTA and CDR2 as FQGNSA. V dropped 5 bases and J dropped 8; count of bases not matched to a gene: 11. CDR3 sequence: CASSPARLAGGYEQFF. As DNA, the CDR3 is TGTGCCAGCAGCCCCGCGAGGCTAGCGGGAGGCTATGAGCAGTTCTTC.

In DNA, the CDR3 is TGTGCCTGGTCACACCTAGCGGGTCAACACAATGAGCAGTTCTTC. This codes for CAWSHLAGQHNEQFF. The chain recombines TRBV30 with TRBJ2-1; 8 bases fit TRBD2. The CDR3 is made up of 15 amino acids. Per germline, CDR1 GTSNPN and CDR2 SVGIG (reference sequence). Trimming at V came to 5 bases and at J to 5 bases, leaving 11 bases not matched to a gene.